This T cell receptor (beta chain) was documented in a study of cytomegalovirus exposure and HLA in healthy donors. Concerning this clone itself: Its matching antigen is unknown.

The PCR had 60 Vbeta and 13 Jbeta primers. Only in-frame clones appear in the TCRdb table, and some are missing; sequencing was by immunoSEQ multiplex PCR. Of about 130,000 clones in the sample, 80% are singletons; the top ten hold around 3.6%. Study-level points and caveats: An analysis that came later showed most CMV-associated TCR beta chains appearing HLA-restricted. The records held CMV serostatus as the only immune exposure information. A later analysis found TCR association rates differed by HLA locus, highest for DRB1 and lowest for HLA-C.

CDR1 and CDR2 (germline): MNHNY, SVGAGI (reference sequence). The CDR3 totals 16 residues. Trimming cost V 5 bases and J 2 bases, with 18 bases left between them. This chain links TRBV6-6 with TRBJ2-5, with D possibly matching TRBD2 (7 bases). The sample taken for sequencing was PBMCs. The sequence came from a woman between 35 and 50 years old in good health and CMV-seronegative. CDR3 DNA: TGTGCCAGCAGTGCCCCGTGGCGGGGGCGACAAGAGACCCAGTACTTC. Protein product: CASSAPWRGRQETQYF.